The rows below give T cell receptor beta chains drawn from one sample of a study of blood T cell repertoires in COVID-19. Libraries were prepared by immunoSEQ multiplex PCR; TCRdb keeps only in-frame clonotypes and omits some of them. The data show about 240,000 clones, around 88% seen once. Sequenced: PBMCs or T cells enriched from blood (not recorded which). All receptors come from a woman younger than 45 who had recovered from COVID-19. Each CDR3 is given without its conserved first and last residue.

v_call	cdr3_aa
TRBV28	ASSIGQFRKLF
TRBV3-1/TRBV3-2	ASSQDPYWPQH
TRBV7-8	ASSLYGSRGLAGYT
TRBV3-1/TRBV3-2	ASFGGGTPSNYGYT
TRBV7-9	ASSVQGTGNTEAF
TRBV19	ASSPTGEKLSGNTIY
TRBV2	ASRSDRLANQPQH
TRBV20-1	SASWGQSHTEAF
TRBV28	ASNTENQPQH
TRBV18	ASSPLQGTSGYT
TRBV15	ATSVRGTGNEQF
TRBV29-1	SSPKEAGQF
TRBV6-5	ASRLTQGDNEQF
TRBV6-5	ASSRSEEQF
TRBV28	ASSLSQGGGYT
TRBV19	ASSQDRGTEAF
TRBV7-2	ASSPIRDRASPLH
TRBV19	ASTVGGLGLDEQY
TRBV18	ASSGGTSGTGDIQY
TRBV9	ASSPRTVASGTDTQY